The 9 T cell receptor beta chains below all came from one sample that was sequenced in a study of blood T cell repertoires in COVID-19. Clones were sequenced by immunoSEQ multiplex PCR, and TCRdb holds only the in-frame ones, with some missing. The profile covers 200,000 to 250,000 clones, with around 90% appearing a single time and 0.65% to 0.85% taken by the ten largest. Sequenced input: peripheral blood. The receptors were sampled from a man aged 60-69 years with COVID-19, enrolled during active disease.

This clone was observed a single time. The chain uses TRBV10-1 and TRBJ2-7; D is unclear. In germline, CDR1 is WNHNN, CDR2 SYGVQD (reference sequence). The CDR3 length is 15 residues. Trimming left V 4 bases short and J 0 bases short, with 13 bases between. CDR3 sequence: CASSALEWVSYEQYF. CDR3 DNA sequence: TGCGCCAGCAGTGCCCTAGAATGGGTCTCCTACGAGCAGTACTTC.

This chain joins TRBV7-9 and TRBJ2-3; D unresolved. The ends were cut back, 0 bases at V and 0 bases at J, with 7 bases in the middle. The CDR3 runs to 15 residues. Looked up from germline, CDR1 is SEHNR and CDR2 is FQNEAQ (reference sequence). CDR3 nucleotides: TGTGCCAGCAGCTTAGCGTTGCGTAGCACAGATACGCAGTATTTT. Its protein is CASSLALRSTDTQYF.

The chain carries TRBV7-3 and TRBJ2-1; tentative D call: TRBD1 (6 bases). Germline V CDR1 and CDR2: SGHTA, FQGTGA. V was shortened by 3 bases and J by 4 bases, with 13 bases between the two germline ends. The CDR3 totals 15 residues. CDR3 in DNA: TGTGCCAGCAGCTTGGACAGTCAGTCTTACAATGAGCAGTTCTTC. This sequence encodes CASSLDSQSYNEQFF.

The V call is TRBV2, the J call TRBJ2-1; 8 bases are a match to TRBD2. The CDR3 totals 16 residues. Per the germline V gene, CDR1 is SNHLY and CDR2 is FYNNEI. Trimming removed 1 base from V and 0 bases from J; junction bases left unmatched: 2. The CDR3 here is CASSEGSGSSYNEQFF. DNA for the CDR3: TGTGCCAGCAGTGAAGGAAGCGGGAGCTCCTACAATGAGCAGTTCTTC.

The CDR3 bases are TGTGCCAGCAGCCAAGTGAACAGGGGTAGCTATGGCTACACCTTC. Protein product: CASSQVNRGSYGYTF. The chain links TRBV14 to TRBJ1-2; 7 positions agree with TRBD1. CDR1 is SGHDN and CDR2 is FVKESK in the germline V gene. After removal of 1 base from V and 4 bases from J, the junction contained 6 bases not matched to a gene. This CDR3 region has 15 residues.

This rearrangement joins TRBV18 to TRBJ1-4, with a weak D call TRBD1 (5 bases). V gave up 3 bases and J gave up 10 bases, with 18 bases separating them. The CDR3 totals 15 residues. Germline CDR1 KGHSH, CDR2 LQKENI. The DNA of the CDR3 is TGTGCCAGCTCACCGGGCCGGGACGGAGGGACAAAACTGTTTTTT. Protein product: CASSPGRDGGTKLFF.

The CDR3 region has the DNA TGTGCCAGCAGCTTGGCCGTGACGGGAGTAATGACTGAAGCTTTCTTT. Translated, it gives CASSLAVTGVMTEAFF. This chain connects TRBV5-5 to TRBJ1-1; D not certain. The CDR3 contains 16 residues. Germline CDR1 SGHKS, CDR2 YYEKEE (reference sequence). V lost 0 bases to trimming and J lost 5 bases, with 17 bases between them.

V and J are TRBV3-1 (or the pseudogene TRBV3-2) and TRBJ2-7; D is perhaps TRBD1 (5 bases). V was clipped by 1 base and J by 2 bases, with 9 bases between them. Germline CDR1 and CDR2: LGHDT and YNNKEL (reference sequence). CDR3 length equals 14 residues. Here the CDR3 reads CASSQGLGAYEQYF. The CDR3 bases are TGTGCCAGCAGCCAAGGCCTAGGGGCCTACGAGCAGTACTTC.

The chain is built from TRBV9 and TRBJ2-1; D call uncertain. The CDR3 is made up of 16 amino acids. From germline, CDR1 is SGDLS and CDR2 YYNGEE. Trimming took off 0 bases at V and 0 bases at J, with 10 bases between the two ends. CDR3 sequence reads: CASSVVSTSSYNEQFF. DNA of the CDR3: TGTGCCAGCAGCGTAGTATCGACTTCCTCCTACAATGAGCAGTTCTTC.